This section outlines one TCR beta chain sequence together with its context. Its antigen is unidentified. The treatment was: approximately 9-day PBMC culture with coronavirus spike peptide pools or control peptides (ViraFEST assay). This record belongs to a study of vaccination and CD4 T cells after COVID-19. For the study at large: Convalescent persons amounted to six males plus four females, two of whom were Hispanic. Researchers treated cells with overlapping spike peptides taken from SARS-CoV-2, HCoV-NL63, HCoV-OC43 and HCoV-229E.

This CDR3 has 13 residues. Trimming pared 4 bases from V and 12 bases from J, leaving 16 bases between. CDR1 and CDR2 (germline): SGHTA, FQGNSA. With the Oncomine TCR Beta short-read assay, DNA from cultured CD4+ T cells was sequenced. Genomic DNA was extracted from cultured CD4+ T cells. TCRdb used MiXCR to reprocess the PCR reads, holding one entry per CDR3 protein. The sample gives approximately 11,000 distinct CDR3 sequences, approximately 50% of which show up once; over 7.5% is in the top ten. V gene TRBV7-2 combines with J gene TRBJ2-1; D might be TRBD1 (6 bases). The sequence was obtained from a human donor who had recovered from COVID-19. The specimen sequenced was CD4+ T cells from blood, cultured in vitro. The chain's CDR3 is CASSYGPGGGQFF. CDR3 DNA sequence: TGTGCCAGCAGCTACGGGCCTGGGGGCGGGCAGTTCTTC.